One and the same sample provided the 2 T cell receptor beta chains below, sequenced in a study of shared clonotypes between healthy human individuals. Naive CD8 cells lacked CD45RO and underwent positive selection for CCR7, leaving out terminally differentiated effector memory CD45RA+ cells. The assay was immunoSEQ multiplex PCR, and TCRdb's table has in-frame clones only and misses some. Of around 560,000 clones in the sample, around 96% were seen once. The source material was naive CD8+ T cells sorted from blood. These receptors originate from a woman aged 25 to 39 in good health.

This sequence joins TRBV4-1 and TRBJ1-4, with no clear D. V dropped 1 base and J dropped 3 bases, with 6 bases sitting between them. CDR3 size: 14 residues. Germline loops: CDR1 MGHRA, CDR2 YSYEKL. DNA for the CDR3: TGCGCCAGCAGCCAAGTGGGGTCTAATGAAAAACTGTTTTTT. Protein: CASSQVGSNEKLFF.

The chain employs TRBV5-1 and TRBJ1-1; 7 nucleotides align to TRBD1. Germline trimming cut 2 bases from V and 1 base from J; bases unmatched to any gene: 5. Germline V gene sequence: CDR1 SGHRS, CDR2 YFSETQ. The CDR3 has 15 amino acids. The CDR3 is CASSFVEGANTEAFF. The CDR3 coding sequence is TGCGCCAGCAGCTTTGTGGAGGGGGCGAACACTGAAGCTTTCTTT.